What follows are 24 T cell receptor beta chains derived from one specimen sequenced in a study of T cell responses to AZD1222 COVID-19 vaccine (dated by TCRdb to 2020 to 2022). What this sample's time point label stands for: baseline before first vaccination. Library preparation employed the immunoSEQ multiplex PCR assay. TCRdb obtained this table from immuneACCESS and retained in-frame rearrangements with V and J assigned. These tables miss some clones; where compared with another copy, unresolved V genes account for less than half of the shortfall, and the remainder is unexplained. In all, the sample holds over 100,000 clones, and 90% of those were seen once. The biggest ten clones account for about 7% of the sample. The sample consisted of peripheral blood, taken on day 0 of AZD1222 vaccination. These TCRs come from an adult in good health.

This clone was recorded once. The chain uses TRBV2 and TRBJ1-1; the D gene is possibly TRBD1 (6 bases). Trimming shortened V by 6 bases and J by 5 bases, and 10 bases separated the two germline ends. The CDR3 consists of 12 residues. Per germline, CDR1 SNHLY and CDR2 FYNNEI. CDR3 loop: CASSSQGTEAFF. In nucleotides, the CDR3 is TGTGCCAGCAGCTCCCAGGGGACTGAAGCTTTCTTT.

The V gene is TRBV7-9, the J gene TRBJ2-3, with 9 bases matching TRBD2. The CDR3 covers 15 residues. Germline V gene lookup returns CDR1 SEHNR and CDR2 FQNEAQ (reference sequence). Trimming removed 7 bases from V and 2 bases from J; junction bases left unmatched: 7. This CDR3 is CASISLAGPTDTQYF. As DNA, the CDR3 is TGTGCCAGCATCTCTCTAGCGGGGCCCACAGATACGCAGTATTTT.

The chain joins TRBV29-1 to TRBJ2-3; D ambiguous. The V and J ends lost 3 bases and 0 bases respectively, with 4 bases between them. Germline CDR1 is SQVTM and CDR2 is ANQGSEA. This CDR3 region has 12 residues. CDR3 nucleotides: TGCAGCGTTGAGGGAAGCACAGATACGCAGTATTTT. Its protein is CSVEGSTDTQYF.

This clone is a singleton in its sample. The chain carries TRBV2 and TRBJ2-3; D is possibly TRBD2 (7 bases). V was cut by 7 bases and J by 2 bases, with 22 bases left in between. Germline V gene lookup returns CDR1 SNHLY and CDR2 FYNNEI. CDR3 size: 17 residues. The CDR3 DNA is TGTGCCAGCACTCGCGAGGGAACGGGGGGCCCCACAGATACGCAGTATTTT. Translation gives CASTREGTGGPTDTQYF.

V gene TRBV10-3 combines with J gene TRBJ1-2; D is unclear. V gave up 4 bases and J gave up 0 bases, with 6 bases separating them. Germline CDR1 is ENHRY and CDR2 is SYGVKD. This CDR3 is built from 13 residues. DNA for the CDR3: TGTGCCATCAGTGGCGGATCTAACTATGGCTACACCTTC. It translates to CAISGGSNYGYTF.

Here the CDR3 reads CASSPGERNGNTIYF. The CDR3 coding sequence is TGTGCCAGCAGCCCAGGGGAGAGGAATGGAAACACCATATATTTT. The chain carries TRBV7-2 and TRBJ1-3; perhaps TRBD1 as D (6 bases). Germline loops: CDR1 SGHTA, CDR2 FQGNSA. The CDR3 sequence is 15 residues long. The V end was cut by 5 bases, the J end by 3 bases, with 14 bases between. Full variable domain (rest looked up from reference TRBV7-2 and TRBJ1-3): GAGVSQSPSNKVTEKGKDVELRCDPISGHTALYWYRQSLGQGLEFLIYFQGNSAPDKSGLPSDRFSAERTGGSVSTLTIQRTQQEDSAVYLCASSPGERNGNTIYFGEGSWLTVV.

The J gene is TRBJ1-1, the V gene TRBV7-2, with D perhaps TRBD1 (6 bases). The germline gives CDR1 SGHTA, CDR2 FQGNSA. CDR3 length: 14 amino acids. Trimming removed 5 bases at V and 5 bases at J, with 15 bases between. The CDR3 region has the DNA TGTGCCAGCAGCGACGGACAGCCTTATACTGAAGCTTTCTTT. Its protein is CASSDGQPYTEAFF. The whole variable domain, remainder taken from reference TRBV7-2 and TRBJ1-1, is GAGVSQSPSNKVTEKGKDVELRCDPISGHTALYWYRQSLGQGLEFLIYFQGNSAPDKSGLPSDRFSAERTGGSVSTLTIQRTQQEDSAVYLCASSDGQPYTEAFFGQGTRLTVV.

The chain uses TRBV2 and TRBJ1-5; TRBD1 agrees at 7 bases. The germline gives CDR1 SNHLY, CDR2 FYNNEI. CDR3 size: 16 residues. Unmatched junction bases numbered 9, after V lost 6 bases and J lost 1 base. This CDR3 reads CASRDRGRGSNQPQHF. The CDR3 coding sequence is TGTGCCAGCAGAGACCGGGGCAGGGGGAGCAATCAGCCCCAGCATTTT.

The gene calls are TRBV2 and TRBJ2-5; D perhaps matches TRBD2 (7 bases). CDR1 is SNHLY, CDR2 FYNNEI, per germline. With 8 bases removed from V and 3 bases from J, the gap between germline ends came to 13 bases. CDR3 length: 13 residues. This CDR3 is CASQRGGEETQYF. The DNA of the CDR3 is TGTGCCAGCCAAAGGGGGGGTGAAGAGACCCAGTACTTC.

The rearrangement uses TRBV6-5 and TRBJ2-7; the D gene is possibly TRBD1 (5 bases). The germline V gene encodes CDR1 MNHEY and CDR2 SVGAGI. CDR3 length: 14 residues. V was clipped by 2 bases and J by 6 bases, with 14 bases between them. CDR3 coding DNA: TGTGCCAGCAGTTACACCGCGGACACAGGCGAGCAGTACTTC. This gives the protein CASSYTADTGEQYF.

J is TRBJ2-1 and V is TRBV15, with D perhaps matching TRBD1 (8 bases). Looked up from germline, CDR1 is LNHNV and CDR2 is YYDKDF (reference sequence). The CDR3 totals 15 residues. Trimming pared 6 bases from V and 6 bases from J, leaving 18 bases between. CDR3 residues: CATRLGGGQVNEQFF. CDR3 coding DNA: TGTGCCACCAGGCTTGGGGGGGGACAGGTCAATGAGCAGTTCTTC.

V is TRBV6-5 and J is TRBJ1-1; no reliable D call. The length of the CDR3 is 13 residues. Germline values: CDR1 MNHEY, CDR2 SVGAGI. V was clipped by 8 bases and J by 0 bases, with 10 bases between them. In nucleotides, the CDR3 is TGTGCCAGCGGTCCGAAGATGAACACTGAAGCTTTCTTT. Its translation: CASGPKMNTEAFF.

The chain has TRBV5-1 and TRBJ1-6, with TRBD1 as a possible D gene (5 bases). CDR3 length equals 15 residues. V was shortened by 3 bases and J by 0 bases, with 7 bases between the two germline ends. CDR1 SGHRS and CDR2 YFSETQ come from the germline V gene. The CDR3 is CASSWDGSYNSPLHF. The CDR3 DNA sequence: TGCGCCAGCAGCTGGGACGGCTCCTATAATTCACCCCTCCACTTT.

V usage is TRBV18 and J usage is TRBJ2-2; 7 bases fit TRBD1. The length of the CDR3 is 15 residues. Unmatched junction bases numbered 6, after V lost 6 bases and J lost 2 bases. The germline V gene has CDR1 KGHSH and CDR2 LQKENI. CDR3 in DNA: TGTGCCAGCTCTCCGACAGGGTTCAACACCGGGGAGCTGTTTTTT. Protein sequence: CASSPTGFNTGELFF.

This clone showed up just once. J is TRBJ1-1 and V is TRBV7-8; TRBD1 agrees at 7 bases. Germline assignment: CDR1 SGHVS and CDR2 FQNEAQ. V lost 5 bases and J lost 5; bases outside the gene matches: 14. This CDR3 comprises 16 residues. The DNA of the CDR3 is TGTGCCAGCAGCGTACAGGGGTCACCATTGGGGACTGAAGCTTTCTTT. As protein: CASSVQGSPLGTEAFF.

This chain joins TRBV27 and TRBJ2-7; possibly TRBD1 for D (6 bases). Per germline, CDR1 MNHEY and CDR2 SMNVEV (reference sequence). The CDR3 contains 14 residues. The ends were cut back, 6 bases at V and 1 base at J, with 13 bases in the middle. CDR3 coding DNA: TGTGCCAGCAGCGAGACAGGACCGTCCTACGAGCAGTACTTC. Translating it yields CASSETGPSYEQYF.

This chain links TRBV12-3 or TRBV12-4 with TRBJ2-7; no reliable D call. V shed 3 bases and J shed 13 bases, with 13 bases lying between them. The CDR3 totals 11 residues. The CDR3 nucleotides are TGTGCCAGCAGTTTCTCGGCCCGCATTTACTTC. Its protein is CASSFSARIYF.

The genes are TRBV18 and TRBJ1-4, with D possibly matching TRBD1 (5 bases). This CDR3 region has 16 residues. Germline loops: CDR1 KGHSH, CDR2 LQKENI. V was cut by 2 bases and J by 1 base, with 11 bases left in between. The CDR3 DNA reads TGTGCCAGCTCACCAAGGACCGGGGGAACTAATGAAAAACTGTTTTTT. It specifies CASSPRTGGTNEKLFF.

J is TRBJ1-2 and V is TRBV4-1; the D is unclear. Germline V lookup: CDR1 MGHRA, CDR2 YSYEKL. Trimming left V 0 bases short and J 4 bases short, with 12 bases between. CDR3 length equals 15 residues. The DNA of the CDR3 is TGCGCCAGCAGCCAAGATGATAACAGCCTCTATGGCTACACCTTC. This encodes CASSQDDNSLYGYTF.

Details on this clone: The limits of the CDR3 on the DNA are not certain, so only TCRdb's listed CDR3 is given. V is TRBV27 and J is TRBJ2-7. Germline CDR1 MNHEY, CDR2 SMNVEV (reference sequence). The CDR3 comprises 16 residues, both ends counted. The CDR3 sequence: CASSFGAGTDTYEQYF.

The rearrangement uses TRBV5-1 and TRBJ1-1; tentatively, D is TRBD1 (6 bases). Per germline, CDR1 SGHRS and CDR2 YFSETQ. V lost 1 base, J lost 4 bases, and 26 bases lay in between. The length of the CDR3 is 19 residues. The CDR3 coding sequence is TGCGCCAGCAGCTTGTTTCAGGACTCCCCTGTCCTAGGGGGCACTGAAGCTTTCTTT. Protein: CASSLFQDSPVLGGTEAFF.

The chain couples TRBV11-3 to TRBJ1-3, with TRBD1 as a possible D gene (5 bases). The V gene's germline CDR1 is SGHNT and CDR2 YENEEA. This CDR3 has 14 amino acids. Trimming cost V 3 bases and J 0 bases, with 6 bases left between them. The CDR3 is CASSFDSSGNTIYF. The CDR3 DNA reads as TGTGCCAGCAGCTTTGACAGCTCTGGAAACACCATATATTTT.

V usage is TRBV7-6 and J usage is TRBJ2-2; TRBD1 might be the D (6 bases). Germline values: CDR1 SGHVS, CDR2 FNYEAQ. V gave up 0 bases and J gave up 4 bases, with 12 bases separating them. The CDR3 length is 16 residues. The CDR3 DNA sequence: TGTGCCAGCAGCTTAGCGCAGCGCAGGGGCACCGGGGAGCTGTTTTTT. As protein: CASSLAQRRGTGELFF. Complete variable domain (other parts from reference TRBV7-6 and TRBJ2-2): GAGVSQSPRYKVTKRGQDVALRCDPISGHVSLYWYRQALGQGPEFLTYFNYEAQQDKSGLPNDRFSAERPEGSISTLTIQRTEQRDSAMYRCASSLAQRRGTGELFFGEGSRLTVL.

The chain uses TRBV4-3 and TRBJ2-7, with D tentatively TRBD2 (5 bases). This CDR3 spans 15 amino acids. Germline V CDR1 and CDR2: LGHNA, YSLEER. V gave up 0 bases and J gave up 4 bases, with 13 bases separating them. As DNA, the CDR3 is TGCGCCAGCAGCCAAGATGGGCACGGGATTTACGAGCAGTACTTC. It translates to CASSQDGHGIYEQYF.